This is a list of T cell receptor beta chains from one sample in a study of chemoradiotherapy in HPV16-positive cancers. The repertoire was sequenced with immunoSEQ multiplex PCR; TCRdb's copy has only in-frame clones and lacks some. In the table there are 2,500 to 4,000 clones, 75% to 95% of which are singletons. The specimen comprised tumor tissue, sampled from a patient who underwent chemoradiotherapy. The receptors shown here come from a human donor with HPV-associated anogenital cancer. Each CDR3 is given with its conserved first and last residue. The D gene is left open where the match is weak. Rows may omit the clone size; those that give it use once, few, many or a size class.

d_call	j_call	v_call	clone_size	cdr3_aa	cdr3_nt
-	TRBJ1-1	TRBV5-1	-	CASSLAYGTEAFF	TGCGCCAGCAGCTTGGCCTATGGAACTGAAGCTTTCTTT
-	TRBJ1-1	TRBV6-5	-	CASSGGAADTEAFF	TGTGCCAGCAGTGGAGGGGCGGCTGACACTGAAGCTTTCTTT
-	TRBJ1-1	TRBV6-5	-	CASSYGQVNTEAFF	TGTGCCAGCAGTTACGGGCAGGTGAACACTGAAGCTTTCTTT
-	TRBJ2-1	TRBV7-2	-	CASSSGFDRSNEQFF	TGTGCCAGCAGCTCAGGGTTCGACAGAAGCAATGAGCAGTTCTTC
TRBD1	TRBJ1-2	TRBV6-6	-	CASQDRALYGYTF	TGTGCCAGCCAGGACAGGGCCCTCTATGGCTACACCTTC
-	TRBJ2-7	TRBV19	-	CASSITHTGSYEQYF	TGTGCCAGTAGCATCACCCACACAGGGTCTTACGAGCAGTACTTC
-	TRBJ1-2	TRBV21-1	-	CASLRKSDTRDYGYTF	TGTGCCAGCCTTAGAAAATCGGACACACGTGACTATGGCTACACCTTC
-	TRBJ2-7	TRBV9	-	CASSGGTNSYEQYF	TGTGCCAGCAGCGGCGGGACAAACTCCTACGAGCAGTACTTC
-	TRBJ2-3	TRBV9	-	CASSVAGGLILDTQYF	TGTGCCAGCAGCGTAGCCGGGGGGCTTATACTGGATACGCAGTATTTT
TRBD1	TRBJ1-2	TRBV18	-	CASSLGTGDYGYTF	TGTGCCAGCTCACTCGGGACAGGGGACTATGGCTACACCTTC
TRBD2	TRBJ2-1	TRBV9	-	CASSPVAGMVEQFF	TGTGCCAGCAGCCCGGTAGCGGGGATGGTTGAGCAGTTCTTC
TRBD1	TRBJ1-2	TRBV4-3	-	CASSQEKSRWDRNYGYTF	TGCGCCAGCAGCCAAGAGAAATCGAGATGGGACAGGAACTATGGCTACACCTTC
TRBD1	TRBJ1-1	TRBV6-1	-	CASSVQGMNTEAFF	TGTGCCAGCAGTGTACAGGGGATGAACACTGAAGCTTTCTTT
-	TRBJ1-5	TRBV6-1	-	CASRANQPQHF	TGTGCCAGCAGAGCTAATCAGCCCCAGCATTTT
-	TRBJ2-7	TRBV11-2	-	CASSLASGKQTYEQYF	TGTGCCAGCAGCTTAGCCTCAGGGAAGCAGACCTACGAGCAGTACTTC
-	TRBJ2-4	TRBV4-3	-	CASSQDWIRAPMGLAKNIQYF	TGCGCCAGCAGCCAAGATTGGATACGGGCCCCCATGGGGTTAGCCAAAAACATTCAGTACTTC
-	TRBJ2-1	TRBV2	-	CASSDLLAAGSYNEQFF	TGTGCCAGCAGTGACCTCTTAGCGGCGGGCTCCTACAATGAGCAGTTCTTC
TRBD2	TRBJ2-1	TRBV6-1	-	CASSESIAGGLREQFF	TGTGCCAGCAGTGAAAGTATAGCGGGGGGCCTTCGGGAGCAGTTCTTC
TRBD1	TRBJ2-2	TRBV7-3	-	CASSLSGGTGELFF	TGTGCCAGCAGCTTATCAGGGGGCACCGGGGAGCTGTTTTTT
-	TRBJ1-1	TRBV27	once	CASSPSIVGGRGTEAFF	TGTGCCAGCAGTCCGTCCATTGTGGGGGGCCGGGGGACTGAAGCTTTCTTT
TRBD2	TRBJ2-5	TRBV6-5	-	CASRGLAGGRETQYF	TGTGCCAGCAGGGGACTAGCGGGGGGGCGGGAGACCCAGTACTTC
-	TRBJ1-6	TRBV27	-	CASSSRGGSPLHF	TGTGCCAGCAGTTCCCGCGGGGGATCACCCCTCCACTTT
-	TRBJ2-6	TRBV29-1	-	CSVDGSSLSGANVLTF	TGCAGCGTTGATGGGTCCAGCCTCTCTGGGGCCAACGTCCTGACTTTC
-	TRBJ1-5	TRBV6-5	-	CASSYFAIYTQPQHF	TGTGCCAGCAGTTACTTCGCCATTTACACCCAGCCCCAGCATTTT
TRBD1	TRBJ1-4	TRBV5-1	-	CASSLGQGNEKLFF	TGCGCCAGCAGCTTGGGACAGGGTAATGAAAAACTGTTTTTT
-	TRBJ2-1	TRBV11-2	-	CASSLGLGLANEQFF	TGTGCCAGCAGCTTAGGCCTTGGGCTAGCCAATGAGCAGTTCTTC
TRBD1	TRBJ1-4	TRBV9	-	CASSATGGMGEKLFF	TGTGCCAGCAGCGCGACAGGGGGAATGGGAGAAAAACTGTTTTTT
TRBD1	TRBJ1-5	TRBV5-6	-	CASSLFRAGGNQPQHF	TGTGCCAGCAGCTTGTTTCGGGCAGGGGGGAATCAGCCCCAGCATTTT
-	TRBJ1-5	TRBV18	-	CASSPDRNQPQHF	TGTGCCAGCTCACCGGACCGCAATCAGCCCCAGCATTTT
TRBD1	TRBJ2-1	TRBV28	-	CASSEGAVYNEQFF	TGTGCCAGCAGCGAGGGGGCAGTATACAATGAGCAGTTCTTC
-	TRBJ1-3	TRBV30	-	CAWRTDGEFGNTIYF	TGTGCCTGGAGGACCGACGGGGAGTTTGGAAACACCATATATTTT
-	TRBJ1-4	TRBV7-9	-	CASSLGSTNEKLFF	TGTGCCAGCAGCTTAGGATCAACTAATGAAAAACTGTTTTTT
-	TRBJ1-1	TRBV11-2	-	CASSSQTLMNTEAFF	TGTGCCAGCAGCTCGCAAACTCTTATGAACACTGAAGCTTTCTTT
-	TRBJ2-3	TRBV5-1	-	CASSLDGGSTDTQYF	TGCGCCAGCAGCTTGGATGGGGGGAGCACAGATACGCAGTATTTT
-	TRBJ1-6	TRBV5-1	-	CASSHNSGRDSNSPLHF	TGCGCCAGCAGTCATAACAGTGGAAGGGATTCTAATTCACCCCTCCACTTT
-	TRBJ2-2	TRBV28	-	CASSLWGSNTGELFF	TGTGCCAGCAGTTTATGGGGAAGTAACACCGGGGAGCTGTTTTTT
-	TRBJ1-2	TRBV6-1	-	CASSLQSHTF	TGTGCCAGCAGTCTCCAAAGTCACACCTTC
TRBD1	TRBJ1-2	TRBV29-1	-	CSVVIGTDYGYTF	TGCAGCGTTGTGATTGGGACAGACTATGGCTACACCTTC
TRBD1	TRBJ1-5	TRBV18	-	CASSLRRDRGGNQPQHF	TGTGCCAGCTCTCTCCGCCGGGACAGGGGTGGGAATCAGCCCCAGCATTTT
-	TRBJ1-1	TRBV6-1	-	CASSDRMTEAFF	TGTGCCAGCAGCGACAGAATGACTGAAGCTTTCTTT
-	TRBJ1-2	TRBV14	-	CASSQARDYGYTF	TGTGCCAGCAGCCAAGCTCGGGATTATGGCTACACCTTC
TRBD1	TRBJ2-7	TRBV19	-	CASSPRQGGLYEQYF	TGTGCCAGTAGTCCCCGACAGGGGGGTCTCTACGAGCAGTACTTC
TRBD1	TRBJ1-4	TRBV7-2	-	CASSLRGQHNEKLFF	TGTGCCAGCAGCTTAAGGGGACAGCATAATGAAAAACTGTTTTTT
TRBD1	TRBJ1-2	TRBV5-5	-	CASSSPGQGSGYTF	TGTGCCAGCAGCTCACCGGGACAGGGAAGTGGCTACACCTTC
-	TRBJ2-5	TRBV10-3	once	CASRDGTMQETQYF	TGTGCCTCCAGAGACGGGACAATGCAAGAGACCCAGTACTTC
TRBD1	TRBJ2-7	TRBV2	once	CASRVQGGPIEQYF	TGTGCCAGCAGGGTACAGGGGGGTCCGATTGAGCAGTACTTC
-	TRBJ2-3	TRBV6-5	-	CASSGGRRVTDTQYF	TGTGCCAGCAGTGGGGGTAGGAGGGTCACAGATACGCAGTATTTT
-	TRBJ2-7	TRBV7-2	-	CASSFQSEQYF	TGTGCCAGCAGCTTCCAAAGCGAGCAGTACTTC
TRBD1	TRBJ1-5	TRBV6-1	once	CASRARGFGNQPQHF	TGTGCCAGCAGAGCCAGGGGGTTCGGCAATCAGCCCCAGCATTTT
-	TRBJ2-3	TRBV28	-	CASSLNVADTQYF	TGTGCCAGCAGTTTGAATGTGGCAGATACGCAGTATTTT
-	TRBJ2-1	TRBV5-6	few	CASSLDDYNEQFF	TGTGCCAGCAGCTTGGACGACTACAATGAGCAGTTCTTC
-	TRBJ1-5	TRBV7-9	-	CASSLGVLGDTQFGQPQHF	TGTGCCAGCAGCTTAGGGGTTTTGGGGGACACGCAATTCGGTCAGCCCCAGCATTTT
TRBD2	TRBJ2-1	TRBV7-9	-	CAATLVSGGAYSYNEQFF	TGTGCCGCCACGCTGGTTAGCGGGGGAGCCTACTCCTACAATGAGCAGTTCTTC
-	TRBJ1-1	TRBV20-1	-	CSAGVFTPAFF	TGCAGTGCTGGGGTTTTCACCCCAGCTTTCTTT
TRBD1	TRBJ2-2	TRBV5-1	-	CASSLRTGETGELFF	TGCGCCAGCAGCTTGAGAACAGGGGAGACCGGGGAGCTGTTTTTT
TRBD2	TRBJ2-5	TRBV9	once	CASSVSGGGKRWQETQYF	TGTGCCAGCAGCGTTAGCGGGGGAGGAAAACGCTGGCAAGAGACCCAGTACTTC